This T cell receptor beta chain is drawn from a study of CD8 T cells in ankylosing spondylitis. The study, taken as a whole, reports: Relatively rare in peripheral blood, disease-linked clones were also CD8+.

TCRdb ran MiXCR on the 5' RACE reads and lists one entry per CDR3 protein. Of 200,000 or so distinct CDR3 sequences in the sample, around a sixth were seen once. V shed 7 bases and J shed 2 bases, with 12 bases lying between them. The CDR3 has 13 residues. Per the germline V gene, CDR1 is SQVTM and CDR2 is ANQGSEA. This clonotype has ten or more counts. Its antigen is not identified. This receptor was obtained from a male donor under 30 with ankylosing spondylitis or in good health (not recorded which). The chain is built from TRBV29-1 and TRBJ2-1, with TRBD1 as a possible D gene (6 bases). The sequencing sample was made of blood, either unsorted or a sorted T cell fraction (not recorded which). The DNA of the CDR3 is TGCAGCGCATCACAGGGCCCCTACAATGAGCAGTTCTTC. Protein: CSASQGPYNEQFF.